This T cell receptor beta chain was identified in a study of blood T cell repertoires in COVID-19. Study context: The cDNA or gDNA used as material had been derived from T cells, B-cell-depleted T cells, or PBMCs.

Participants were aged about 18 to 89 years, lived in over 20 US areas, and enrolled virtually. The CDR3 has 18 residues. Germline CDR1 and CDR2: SGHAT and FQNNGV. Unmatched junction bases numbered 13, after V lost 5 bases and J lost 1 base. Original handling: Amplification of reference gene primers was used by the study to estimate nucleated cell counts. The data were produced by immunoSEQ multiplex PCR, yet TCRdb's version contains in-frame clones alone and is incomplete. D and trimming were read from the DNA, whereas the V and J calls and clone size are those reported in that table. The sample lists about 200,000 clones, around 86% occurring once.

The material sequenced was PBMCs or T cells enriched from blood (not recorded which). This TCR came from a woman in her 50s with acute COVID-19. The chain uses TRBV11-2 and TRBJ2-2; 7 nucleotides line up with TRBD2. CDR3 nucleotide sequence: TGTGCCAGCAGCCGGCAGTTGGGCGGCGGGGGGAACACCGGGGAGCTGTTTTTT. Amino acid sequence: CASSRQLGGGGNTGELFF.